The clone carrying this T cell receptor (beta chain) was detected many times. Each donor supplied 8 to 10 milliliters of peripheral blood. Total RNA, at least 5.5 micrograms per sample, was extracted from PBMCs. The data belong to a study of blood T cells in healthy people across ages. Primers used in a second PCR of about 7 to 12 cycles were a sample-barcoded 5' primer and a J-beta primer mix. TCRdb itself ran the 5' RACE reads through MiXCR, one entry per CDR3 protein. The repertoire has more than 600,000 distinct CDR3 sequences, more than 20% of them found once; the top ten carry 9.4%. In germline, CDR1 is LGHNA, CDR2 YSLEER. V shed 0 bases and J shed 1 base, with 4 bases lying between them. The CDR3 is 13 residues long. This same sample was also taken into another study, of T cells of mothers and their children. That work adds: Sample barcodes plus 2-4 random nucleotides came from the M1S primer. From each mother came over 8.5 million TCR beta CDR3 reads, and from each child came a few million.

Specimen: blood. The receptor's source is a boy younger than 18 in good health. The V call is TRBV4-3, the J call TRBJ2-7; D gene uncertain. The CDR3 DNA follows: TGCGCCAGCAGCCAAGAGCTTTCCTACGAGCAGTACTTC. This gives the protein CASSQELSYEQYF.